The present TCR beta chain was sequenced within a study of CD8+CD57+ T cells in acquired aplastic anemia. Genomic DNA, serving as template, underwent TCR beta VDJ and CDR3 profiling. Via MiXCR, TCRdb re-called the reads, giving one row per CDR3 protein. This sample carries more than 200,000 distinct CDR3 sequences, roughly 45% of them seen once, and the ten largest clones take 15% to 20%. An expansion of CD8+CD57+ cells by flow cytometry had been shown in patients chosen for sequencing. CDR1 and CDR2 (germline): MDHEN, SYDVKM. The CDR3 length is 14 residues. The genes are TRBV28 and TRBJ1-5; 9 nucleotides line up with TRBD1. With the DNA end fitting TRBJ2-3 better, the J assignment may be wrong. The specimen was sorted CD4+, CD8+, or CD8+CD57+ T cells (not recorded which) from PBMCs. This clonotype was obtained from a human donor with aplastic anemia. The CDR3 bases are TGTGCCAGCAGGGACAGGGGAAGCAATCAGCCCCAGTATTTT. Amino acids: CASRDRGSNQPQYF.